Presented here are 9 T cell receptor beta chains from one specimen sequenced in a study of T-cell reconstitution after alpha-beta-depleted transplantation in children. TCRbeta library construction was performed incorporating unique molecular identifiers. TCRdb analysed the PCR reads with MiXCR anew, one entry per CDR3 protein. The data hold approximately 430,000 distinct CDR3 sequences, with around 16% observed a single time. This material consisted of PBMCs, mostly from graft donor cells, taken 360 days after TCRalphabeta/CD19-depleted stem cell transplant. The receptors derive from a boy under three years old who had a stem cell transplant for Wiskott-Aldrich syndrome, so the T cells may come from the graft donor.

This clonotype has ten or more counts. V gene TRBV12-3 or TRBV12-4 combines with J gene TRBJ1-5; D is unclear. The V and J ends lost 2 bases and 5 bases respectively, with 13 bases between them. The CDR3 consists of 15 residues. This CDR3 is CASSLLYGSHQPQHF. The CDR3 region has the DNA TGTGCCAGCAGTTTACTTTACGGCAGCCATCAGCCCCAGCATTTT.

Ten or more counts support this clonotype. The V and J genes are TRBV7-8 and TRBJ2-3; D may be TRBD2 (5 bases). The CDR3 covers 15 residues. Germline assignment: CDR1 SGHVS and CDR2 FQNEAQ. Trimming took 6 bases from V and 1 from J, leaving 14 bases between them. CDR3: CASSSHRRGTDTQYF. The CDR3 DNA reads as TGTGCCAGCAGTTCCCACCGGCGGGGCACAGATACGCAGTATTTT. Based on the CDR3 plus reference TRBV7-8 and TRBJ2-3, the full variable domain is GAGVSQSPRYKVAKRGQDVALRCDPISGHVSLFWYQQALGQGPEFLTYFQNEAQLDKSGLPSDRFFAERPEGSVSTLKIQRTQQEDSAVYLCASSSHRRGTDTQYFGPGTRLTVL.

A few counts support this clonotype. The rearrangement links TRBV7-9 to TRBJ2-1; 8 bases are shared with TRBD2. V shed 3 bases, J shed 2 bases, and the junction held 0 bases outside the gene matches. Germline V gene lookup returns CDR1 SEHNR and CDR2 FQNEAQ (reference sequence). The CDR3 is 14 amino acids. The CDR3 nucleotides are TGTGCCAGCAGCTTTAGCGGGACCTACAATGAGCAGTTCTTC. Amino acid sequence: CASSFSGTYNEQFF.

The J gene is TRBJ2-1, the V gene TRBV10-3, with TRBD2 matching 8 bases. This CDR3 has 13 amino acids. V shed 10 bases, J shed 6 bases, and the junction held 8 bases outside the gene matches. The germline V gene has CDR1 ENHRY and CDR2 SYGVKD. In DNA form, the CDR3 reads TGTGCCACCCTAGCGGGCTCGCTCAATGAGCAGTTCTTC. Its translation: CATLAGSLNEQFF.

The V gene is TRBV18, the J gene TRBJ1-1, with D unresolved. Trimming pared 3 bases from V and 4 bases from J, leaving 12 bases between. CDR1 and CDR2 from the germline V gene are KGHSH and LQKENI. The CDR3 length is 14 residues. In DNA form, the CDR3 reads TGTGCCAGCTCACCGAGTATCGGCGGCACTGAAGCTTTCTTT. This sequence encodes CASSPSIGGTEAFF.

The chain combines TRBV12-3 or TRBV12-4 with TRBJ1-2; D possibly corresponds to TRBD1 (5 bases). The CDR3 consists of 17 residues. Trimming shortened V by 2 bases and J by 0 bases, and 16 bases separated the two germline ends. CDR3 DNA: TGTGCCAGCAGTTTAACTCCTCAGGGTTCAGCTAACTATGGCTACACCTTC. Encoded protein: CASSLTPQGSANYGYTF.

Remarks on this clonotype: Because the CDR3 is missing its conserved closing phenylalanine or tryptophan, this is likely a read error. The rearrangement joins TRBV4-1 to TRBJ2-5; D is perhaps TRBD2 (6 bases). This CDR3 contains 14 residues. Germline V gene data show CDR1 as MGHRA and CDR2 as YSYEKL. The V end lost 0 bases, the J end lost 3 bases, and 8 bases lay between the germline ends. The CDR3 loop is CASSQDSGEETQYL. CDR3 DNA: TGCGCCAGCAGCCAAGATTCGGGGGAAGAGACCCAGTACTTG.

In this sample, this clonotype turned up a few times. J is TRBJ1-6 and V is TRBV15; D call uncertain. The germline V gene encodes CDR1 LNHNV and CDR2 YYDKDF (reference sequence). The V gene lost 2 bases and the J gene lost 6 bases, with 5 bases spanning the gap. The CDR3 is 13 residues long. The CDR3: CATSRQLNSPLHF. CDR3 DNA: TGTGCCACCAGCAGACAGCTTAATTCACCCCTCCACTTT. The full variable domain, with the rest looked up from reference TRBV15 and TRBJ1-6, is DAMVIQNPRYQVTQFGKPVTLSCSQTLNHNVMYWYQQKSSQAPKLLFHYYDKDFNNEADTPDNFQSRRPNTSFCFLDIRSPGLGDTAMYLCATSRQLNSPLHFGNGTRLTVT.

This chain links TRBV10-3 with TRBJ2-2; 8 positions match TRBD2. The CDR3 runs 16 residues. The V gene's germline CDR1 is ENHRY and CDR2 SYGVKD. The V gene end was trimmed by 5 bases and the J gene end by 0 bases; junction bases not matched to a gene: 5. The CDR3 bases are TGTGCCATCAGTCTTACTAGCGGAACGAACACCGGGGAGCTGTTTTTT. This codes for CAISLTSGTNTGELFF.